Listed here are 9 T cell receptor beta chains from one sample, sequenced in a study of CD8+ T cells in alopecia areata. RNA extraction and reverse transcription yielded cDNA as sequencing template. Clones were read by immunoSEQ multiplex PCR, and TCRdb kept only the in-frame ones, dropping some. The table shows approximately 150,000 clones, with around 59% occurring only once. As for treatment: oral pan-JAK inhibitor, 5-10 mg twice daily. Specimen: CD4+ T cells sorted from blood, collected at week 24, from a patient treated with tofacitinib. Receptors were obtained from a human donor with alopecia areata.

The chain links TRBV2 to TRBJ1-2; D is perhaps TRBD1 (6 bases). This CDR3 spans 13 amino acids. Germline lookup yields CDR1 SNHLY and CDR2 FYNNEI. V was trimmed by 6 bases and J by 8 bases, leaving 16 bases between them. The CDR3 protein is CASRNPGQGGYTF. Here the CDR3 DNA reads TGTGCCAGCAGAAACCCAGGCCAGGGGGGCTACACCTTC. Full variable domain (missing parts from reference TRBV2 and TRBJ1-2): EPEVTQTPSHQVTQMGQEVILRCVPISNHLYFYWYRQILGQKVEFLVSFYNNEISEKSEIFDDQFSVERPDGSNFTLKIRSTKLEDSAMYFCASRNPGQGGYTFGSGTRLTVV.

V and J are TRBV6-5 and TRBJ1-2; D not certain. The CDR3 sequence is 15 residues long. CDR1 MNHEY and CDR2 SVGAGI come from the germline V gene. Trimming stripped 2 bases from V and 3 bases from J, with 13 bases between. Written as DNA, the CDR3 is TGTGCCAGCAGTTACGGAGATTCGACTTACTATGGCTACACCTTC. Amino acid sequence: CASSYGDSTYYGYTF.

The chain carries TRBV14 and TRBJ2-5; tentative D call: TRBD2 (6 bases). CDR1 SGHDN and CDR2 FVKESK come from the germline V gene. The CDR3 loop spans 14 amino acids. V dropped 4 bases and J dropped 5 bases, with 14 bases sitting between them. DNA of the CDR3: TGTGCCAGCAGCCCATCTATGGCGGGGGAGACCCAGTACTTC. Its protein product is CASSPSMAGETQYF.

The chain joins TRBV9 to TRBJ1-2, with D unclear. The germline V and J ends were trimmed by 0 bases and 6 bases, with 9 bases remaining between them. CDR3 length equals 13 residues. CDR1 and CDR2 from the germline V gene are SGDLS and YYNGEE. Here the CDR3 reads CASSVARVDGYTF. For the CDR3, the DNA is TGTGCCAGCAGCGTAGCTAGGGTGGATGGCTACACCTTC.

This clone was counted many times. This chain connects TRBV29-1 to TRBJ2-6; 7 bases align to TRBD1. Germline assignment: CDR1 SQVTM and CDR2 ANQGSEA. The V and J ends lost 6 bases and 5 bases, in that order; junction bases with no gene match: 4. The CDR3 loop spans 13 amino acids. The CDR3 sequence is CSVQGSRANVLTF. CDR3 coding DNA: TGCAGCGTACAGGGGTCTAGGGCCAACGTCCTGACTTTC.

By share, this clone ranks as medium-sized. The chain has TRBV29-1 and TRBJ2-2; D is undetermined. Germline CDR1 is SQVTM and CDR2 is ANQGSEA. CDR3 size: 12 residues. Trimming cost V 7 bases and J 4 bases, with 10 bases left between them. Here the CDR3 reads CSAKARTGELFF. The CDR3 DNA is TGCAGCGCAAAGGCCCGCACCGGGGAGCTGTTTTTT.

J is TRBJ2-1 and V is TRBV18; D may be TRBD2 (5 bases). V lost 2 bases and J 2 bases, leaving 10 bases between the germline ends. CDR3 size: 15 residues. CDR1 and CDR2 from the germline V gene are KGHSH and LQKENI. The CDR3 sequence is CASSPSLLAYNEQFF. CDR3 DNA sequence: TGTGCCAGCTCACCATCATTACTAGCCTACAATGAGCAGTTCTTC.

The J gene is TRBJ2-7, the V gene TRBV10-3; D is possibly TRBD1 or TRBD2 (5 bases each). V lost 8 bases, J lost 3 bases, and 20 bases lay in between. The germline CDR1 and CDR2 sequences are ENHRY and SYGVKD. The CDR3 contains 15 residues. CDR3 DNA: TGTGCCATCGGGCCTAAAACCGGGACGGGCTACGAGCAGTACTTC. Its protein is CAIGPKTGTGYEQYF.

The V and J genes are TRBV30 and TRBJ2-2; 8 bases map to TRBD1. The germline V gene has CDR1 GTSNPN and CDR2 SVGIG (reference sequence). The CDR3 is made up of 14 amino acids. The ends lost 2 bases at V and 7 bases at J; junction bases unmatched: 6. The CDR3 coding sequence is TGTGCCTGGAGTAAGCAGGGGGCTGGCGGGGAGCTGTTTTTT. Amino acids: CAWSKQGAGGELFF.